This T cell receptor beta chain was documented in a study of T cell repertoires in cytomegalovirus infection. This CDR3 region has 15 residues. The J segment lost 5 bases and the V segment lost 2 bases, leaving 4 bases of the junction unmatched. CDR1 is MNHEY, CDR2 SVGEGT, per germline. In this sample, this clonotype turned up a few times. The antigen remains unidentified. MiXCR was run by TCRdb on the reads, yielding one entry per CDR3 protein. This sample yields nearly 700,000 distinct CDR3 sequences, of which 30% to 35% are seen a single time; 15% to 20% belongs to the top ten. The input for sequencing was cultured PBMCs, taken from culture after CMV antigen stimulation. The gene calls are TRBV6-2 or TRBV6-3 and TRBJ2-7; 12 bases agree with TRBD2. The receptor comes from a human donor in good health (CMV status not recorded). Some clones in this sample may be carry-over from other donors' samples. The CDR3 protein is CASSYGGLAGNEQYF. CDR3 bases: TGTGCCAGCAGTTACGGGGGACTAGCGGGCAACGAGCAGTACTTC.